This T cell receptor (beta chain) was retrieved from a study of Ad26.COV2.S vaccination and SARS-CoV-2 variants. Findings of the study overall: Analytic work on TCR breadth and depth might have understated the full extent of total T cell responses.

For this clone: No antigen is known for it.

The CDR3 loop spans 14 amino acids. The germline CDR1 and CDR2 sequences are SGHRS and YFSETQ. V lost 5 bases and J lost 3; bases outside the gene matches: 6. Sample treatment: about 20 received Ad26.COV2.S at low or high dose, single or two shots; a few received placebo; per-sample allocation not given. Day 63 following the first vaccine or placebo injection was when the samples were taken. This vaccine is an Ad26 vector that expresses the Wuhan-strain SARS-CoV-2 spike. TCRdb's copy holds only in-frame clones and misses some; the assay was immunoSEQ multiplex PCR. The table records about 380,000 clones, approximately 83% of them present only once.

The clonotype originates from a person between 18 and 60 years old who received the Ad26.COV2.S COVID-19 vaccine or a placebo. J is TRBJ2-5 and V is TRBV5-1; 8 nucleotides line up with TRBD2. The source was peripheral blood, collected in a trial of Ad26.COV2.S vaccine versus placebo. The CDR3 sequence: CASSRETSEETQYF. In DNA, the CDR3 is TGCGCCAGCAGTCGCGAGACTAGCGAAGAGACCCAGTACTTC.